The T cell receptor (beta chain) described here comes from a study of beta chain features in type 1 diabetes (dated by TCRdb to 2016 to 2019). About the investigation overall: Mean age, gender distribution, total cell number and subset yield were not different between patients and healthy donors. A total of some 110 million sorted cells were examined across all samples, and the number of cells per subset was strongly correlated with RNA yield. In the study, recently diagnosed type 1 diabetes patients and matched healthy donors were compared on the TCRB repertoires of their sorted circulating CD4+ T cell subsets. Regulatory and stem cell-like memory subsets were obtained from only 8 patients and roughly 8 healthy donors, while naive and central memory subsets were obtained from all 30 or so donors.

This clone was found a few times. There is no known antigen for this receptor. Base qualities are missing; no much larger clone stands one base away. The germline V gene specifies SGHRS as CDR1 and YFSETQ as CDR2. The trim is 3 bases for V and 0 bases for J, with a gap of 10 bases between the germline ends. From its cysteine to its phenylalanine, the CDR3 spans 14 amino acids. The kept DNA is CDR3 alone, 42 bases in frame from the first base. From each donor, a single peripheral blood sample of 100 to 150 mL on average was drawn into heparinised tubes. Naive, central memory, regulatory and stem cell-like memory CD4+ T cells were sorted on a BD FACSAria II using a panel including CD45RO, CCR7, CD25, CD127, CD95 and CD27. All sorted populations exceeded 95% purity. PBMCs were isolated right away by Lymphoprep density gradient centrifugation and were stained directly, without culture. To minimize batch effects, samples were stained and sorted in pairs, one healthy donor with one patient per experiment.

Overall results and qualifications from the work: Because cDNA was sequenced instead of genomic DNA, highly expressing activated cells could be over-represented, though the groups showed no difference in activation or CD3 levels. Naive, central memory and regulatory TCRB repertoires appeared to be more alike among patients than among healthy donors. At VDJ recombination sites, type 1 diabetes patients had fewer insertions and more deleted nucleotides, which implies abnormalities in thymic rearrangement. In all four CD4+ subsets, TCRB CDR3 length was moderately but significantly shorter in type 1 diabetes patients. Because the HLA sub-analyses included only small numbers of individuals, any influence of HLA type on TCRB rearrangement was left unresolved. PCR might favor shorter templates, but patient and control samples were amplified and corrected together, so any skew would affect both groups equally.

The entire isolated RNA was reverse transcribed using the High Capacity cDNA Reverse Transcription Kit, and thus expressed TCRB transcripts were sequenced. Deep immunoSEQ sequencing was performed on naive, central memory and regulatory T cell samples, with an average of roughly 3.6 million total reads per sample. Sorted cells were lysed in RLT buffer, and RNA was extracted using DNase-treated RNeasy Micro or Mini kits according to cell number. Each cell subset was processed on its own to prevent cross-contamination, while patient and healthy donor samples were processed together. The immunoSEQ multiplex PCR was used to amplify TCRB sequences from cDNA, generating 87-bp fragments that spanned the CDR3 region. Sequencing of the amplicons was performed on the Illumina HiSeq platform. Per the original workflow: Synthetic template baselines were used to correct PCR bias computationally, reads within Hamming distance 2 were collapsed together, and singletons that could not be merged were discarded. By aligning reads against IMGT, V, D and J genes, CDR3 length, and insertions or deletions at six rearrangement sites were assigned. Within each subset, clonotype counts were normalized to sorted cell number, after which true diversity and Gini coefficients were computed with the tcR R package. The overlap coefficient, calculated on TCRB nucleotide sequences, was used to quantify repertoire sharing. Out-of-frame TCRB sequences from naive cells were analyzed to stand in for the pre-selection repertoire. TCRdb provides this immuneACCESS table in a form limited to in-frame rearrangements. Some clones are lacking; in checked studies, under half of them reflect an unresolved V gene, and why the rest are absent is not known. From that table come the V and J calls and clone size; the DNA was used to work out D and trimming. Across this sample there are about 410,000 clones, with around 13% seen only once. The leading ten clones occupy roughly 0.036% of the sample.

The sample comprised naive CD4+ T cells from blood. The sample's cell subset or site label, in plain terms: true naive CD4+ T cells. Recombination joined TRBV5-1 with TRBJ2-7; a confident D gene designation cannot be given. The TCR originated in a man aged 25 to 45 in good health. The nucleotide sequence is given as TGCGCCAGCAGCTCCGCGAGGAGCTCCTACGAGCAGTACTTC. It codes for CASSSARSSYEQYF.